Below are 22 T cell receptor beta chains sequenced from a single sample in a study of PD-L1 blockade in urothelial cancer. Assay used: immunoSEQ multiplex PCR; TCRdb lists only in-frame clones, some missing. The sample includes some 110,000 clones, 85% to 90% of them seen just once. Described time point: peripheral blood 6 weeks after treatment start. Sequenced material: PBMCs, taken around atezolizumab (anti-PD-L1) treatment. The receptors were sampled from a man aged 55 to 70 with urothelial cancer.

This chain connects TRBV7-2 to TRBJ1-5; 11 positions match TRBD1. Germline CDR1 SGHTA, CDR2 FQGNSA. Trimming cost V 0 bases and J 5 bases; bases outside gene matches: 3. The CDR3 contains 16 residues. This chain's CDR3 is CASSLAGTGGDQPQHF. DNA for the CDR3: TGTGCCAGCAGCTTAGCCGGGACAGGGGGTGATCAGCCCCAGCATTTT. Supplemented by reference TRBV7-2 and TRBJ1-5, the full variable domain reads GAGVSQSPSNKVTEKGKDVELRCDPISGHTALYWYRQSLGQGLEFLIYFQGNSAPDKSGLPSDRFSAERTGGSVSTLTIQRTQQEDSAVYLCASSLAGTGGDQPQHFGDGTRLSIL.

The chain recombines TRBV7-3 with TRBJ2-6, with 7 bases fitting TRBD1. CDR1 and CDR2 (germline): SGHTA, FQGTGA. CDR3 size: 19 residues. Trimming removed 6 bases from V and 1 base from J; junction bases left unmatched: 15. The CDR3: CASRHAPGQQTSGANVLTF. The CDR3 nucleotides read TGTGCCAGCAGACATGCACCGGGACAGCAGACTTCTGGGGCCAACGTCCTGACTTTC.

As regards this clone: One junction end disagrees with the germline gene, perhaps due to a read error. This chain links TRBV27 with TRBJ1-5; TRBD1 is a possible D gene (6 bases). The CDR3 has 12 amino acids. Per the germline V gene, CDR1 is MNHEY and CDR2 is SMNVEV (reference sequence). Here the CDR3 DNA reads TGTGCCAGCAGACAGGGAAATCAGTCCCAGCATTTT. It specifies CASRQGNQSQHF.

The chain couples TRBV27 to TRBJ2-3, with TRBD2 identical over 13 bases. V lost 7 bases and J lost 7; bases outside the gene matches: 5. Germline assignment: CDR1 MNHEY and CDR2 SMNVEV (reference sequence). The CDR3 contains 14 residues. CDR3 nucleotides: TGTGCCAGCAAGGGACTAGCGGGATTCAATACGCAGTATTTT. This encodes CASKGLAGFNTQYF.

This chain connects TRBV18 to TRBJ2-2; a possible D gene is TRBD2 (5 bases). The ends were cut back, 2 bases at V and 3 bases at J, with 13 bases in the middle. Germline V CDR1 and CDR2: KGHSH, LQKENI. CDR3 size: 16 residues. The CDR3: CASSPFEMRDTGELFF. CDR3 nucleotide sequence: TGTGCCAGCTCACCATTTGAGATGAGGGACACCGGGGAGCTGTTTTTT.

J is TRBJ2-1 and V is TRBV5-1; TRBD2 might be the D (6 bases). CDR1 and CDR2 from the germline V gene are SGHRS and YFSETQ. This CDR3 region has 14 residues. V dropped 2 bases and J dropped 5 bases, with 11 bases sitting between them. The CDR3 protein is CASSFIRENNEQFF. In DNA, the CDR3 is TGCGCCAGCAGCTTTATCCGGGAGAACAATGAGCAGTTCTTC. Combining the CDR3 with reference TRBV5-1 and TRBJ2-1 gives the whole variable domain KAGVTQTPRYLIKTRGQQVTLSCSPISGHRSVSWYQQTPGQGLQFLFEYFSETQRNKGNFPGRFSGRQFSNSRSEMNVSTLELGDSALYLCASSFIRENNEQFFGPGTRLTVL.

The chain links TRBV11-3 to TRBJ2-2, with TRBD1 as a possible D gene (5 bases). V lost 4 bases and J 7 bases, leaving 10 bases between the germline ends. Germline V gives CDR1 SGHNT, CDR2 YENEEA. CDR3 length equals 13 residues. CDR3 residues: CASSSLQGGELFF. As DNA, the CDR3 is TGTGCCAGCAGCTCCCTCCAGGGCGGGGAGCTGTTTTTT.

The V gene is TRBV2, the J gene TRBJ2-5; D remains unclear. The germline V gene has CDR1 SNHLY and CDR2 FYNNEI. CDR3 length equals 14 residues. V dropped 5 bases and J dropped 5 bases, with 15 bases sitting between them. For the CDR3, the DNA is TGTGCCAGCAGTAAAGGTCCCTACGGGGAGACCCAGTACTTC. It codes for CASSKGPYGETQYF.

The chain is built from TRBV5-1 and TRBJ2-1, with 7 bases lining up with TRBD1. The V gene's germline CDR1 is SGHRS and CDR2 YFSETQ. The CDR3 spans 15 residues. The V segment lost 3 bases and the J segment 0 bases; nucleotides outside the gene matches: 3. CDR3 DNA sequence: TGCGCCAGCAGCTCGGGACAGTTCTCCTACAATGAGCAGTTCTTC. This gives the protein CASSSGQFSYNEQFF.

This chain uses TRBV2 with TRBJ2-7, with D possibly TRBD2 on 7 matching bases. Germline V gives CDR1 SNHLY, CDR2 FYNNEI. This CDR3 region has 15 residues. V lost 2 bases and J lost 0, with 11 bases in between. CDR3 DNA: TGTGCCAGCAGTGAATTAGGGGGGGGCTCCTACGAGCAGTACTTC. Translating it yields CASSELGGGSYEQYF.

The chain joins TRBV4-3 to TRBJ2-2; TRBD1 might be the D (5 bases). CDR1 and CDR2 (germline): LGHNA, YSLEER. V shed 0 bases and J shed 0 bases, with 5 bases lying between them. The length of the CDR3 is 15 residues. The CDR3 DNA reads TGCGCCAGCAGCCAAGAGACAGCGAACACCGGGGAGCTGTTTTTT. Its translation: CASSQETANTGELFF.

The chain is built from TRBV6-1 and TRBJ1-1; D is unclear. There are 16 residues in the CDR3. Trimming pared 1 base from V and 0 bases from J, leaving 12 bases between. Germline V gene data show CDR1 as MNHNS and CDR2 as SASEGT. In DNA form, the CDR3 reads TGTGCCAGCAGTGAAGTCGCGGCCCCCTTGAACACTGAAGCTTTCTTT. Its protein product is CASSEVAAPLNTEAFF.

The genes are TRBV6-5 and TRBJ1-1, with D tentatively TRBD1 (5 bases). Germline-derived CDR1 and CDR2 are MNHEY and SVGAGI. V lost 3 bases to trimming and J lost 1 base, with 9 bases between them. CDR3 size: 14 residues. This CDR3 is CASSYTGENTEAFF. In DNA, the CDR3 is TGTGCCAGCAGTTATACGGGGGAGAACACTGAAGCTTTCTTT.

This chain uses TRBV7-9 with TRBJ2-2; D is possibly TRBD2 (6 bases). The CDR3 spans 12 residues. Germline V gives CDR1 SEHNR, CDR2 FQNEAQ (reference sequence). V shed 3 bases and J shed 10 bases, with 9 bases lying between them. The CDR3 coding sequence is TGTGCCAGCAGCTTTGGGGACTTGGAGCTGTTTTTT. Translation: CASSFGDLELFF.

The rearrangement joins TRBV5-4 to TRBJ2-2, with a weak D call TRBD1 (5 bases). The CDR3 runs to 15 residues. The V end was cut by 1 base, the J end by 1 base, with 8 bases between. From germline, CDR1 is SGHNT and CDR2 YYREEE (reference sequence). The CDR3 sequence: CASSLRQGNTGELFF. CDR3 bases: TGTGCCAGCAGCTTGAGGCAGGGGAACACCGGGGAGCTGTTTTTT.

The rearrangement uses TRBV5-1 and TRBJ2-5; D is undetermined. Per germline, CDR1 SGHRS and CDR2 YFSETQ. The CDR3 runs to 13 residues. The V and J ends lost 0 bases and 2 bases respectively, with 5 bases between them. The CDR3 bases are TGCGCCAGCAGCTTGGGTTCTCAAGAGACCCAGTACTTC. Its protein is CASSLGSQETQYF.

The chain couples TRBV6-5 to TRBJ1-1; 7 bases line up with TRBD1. Germline V CDR1 and CDR2: MNHEY, SVGAGI. The V and J ends lost 7 bases and 4 bases, in that order; junction bases with no gene match: 6. The CDR3 totals 13 residues. The CDR3: CASIGRGSTEAFF. The CDR3 nucleotides read TGTGCCAGCATAGGCAGGGGGAGCACTGAAGCTTTCTTT.

This chain uses TRBV7-9 with TRBJ1-1; D gene ambiguous. This CDR3 has 11 amino acids. Germline V lookup: CDR1 SEHNR, CDR2 FQNEAQ (reference sequence). V was shortened by 5 bases and J by 7 bases, with 8 bases between the two germline ends. CDR3 sequence: CASSPGLEAFF. The CDR3 DNA sequence: TGTGCCAGCAGCCCAGGTCTTGAAGCTTTCTTT.

The J gene is TRBJ2-7, the V gene TRBV27, with TRBD1 identical over 7 bases. V lost 6 bases, J lost 5 bases, and 4 bases stayed unmatched. The CDR3 covers 12 residues. Looked up from germline, CDR1 is MNHEY and CDR2 is SMNVEV (reference sequence). The CDR3 reads CASRTGTNEQYF. The CDR3 DNA sequence: TGTGCCAGCAGGACAGGGACGAACGAGCAGTACTTC.

This chain uses TRBV10-3 with TRBJ2-7; 7 bases are shared with TRBD2. V lost 5 bases, J lost 5 bases, and 3 bases stayed unmatched. The CDR3 is made up of 12 amino acids. The germline gives CDR1 ENHRY, CDR2 SYGVKD. CDR3 in DNA: TGTGCCATCAGTAGACTAGCTGACGAGCAGTACTTC. Translation: CAISRLADEQYF.

V usage is TRBV27 and J usage is TRBJ1-3; 10 bases match TRBD1. V gave up 5 bases and J gave up 5 bases; unmatched junction bases: 6. The length of the CDR3 is 15 residues. Germline CDR1 reads MNHEY; CDR2 reads SMNVEV (reference sequence). CDR3 amino acids: CASSTSGQGRNTIYF. The CDR3 DNA reads TGTGCCAGCAGTACATCGGGACAGGGGAGAAACACCATATATTTT.

V is TRBV29-1 and J is TRBJ1-1; D is perhaps TRBD1 (5 bases). Germline V CDR1 and CDR2: SQVTM, ANQGSEA. This CDR3 spans 13 amino acids. V was clipped by 4 bases and J by 0 bases, with 9 bases between them. CDR3 coding DNA: TGCAGCGTTGTGCGGGGCCTGAACACTGAAGCTTTCTTT. It yields the protein CSVVRGLNTEAFF.